One sample yielded the 31 T cell receptor beta chains listed below, sequenced in a study of cytomegalovirus exposure and HLA in healthy donors (dated by TCRdb to between 2016 and 2019). The protocol used for the library was the immunoSEQ multiplex PCR assay. TCRdb mirrors the immuneACCESS table, restricted to in-frame sequences. Some clones are absent from its copies; in checked studies, under half trace to an unresolved V gene, and the reason for the others is unknown. Counted in this sample were 150,000 to 200,000 clones; about 88% of them appeared once. 2% to 2.5% of the sample comes from the top ten. The sample taken for sequencing was PBMCs. The receptors were sampled from a woman aged 18-35 years in good health and CMV-seronegative.

This clone has just one count. The CDR3 protein is CASSFRGGSNQPQHF. CDR3 DNA sequence: TGTGCCAGCAGTTTCAGGGGCGGGAGCAATCAGCCCCAGCATTTT. This chain links TRBV27 with TRBJ1-5; TRBD1 might be the D (6 bases). Germline V gene sequence: CDR1 MNHEY, CDR2 SMNVEV (reference sequence). Deletions cut 3 bases from V and 1 base from J, with 10 bases between. There are 15 residues in the CDR3.

The chain combines TRBV9 with TRBJ1-2, with D tentatively TRBD1 (5 bases). The V and J ends lost 0 bases and 8 bases respectively, with 29 bases between them. The CDR3 spans 19 residues. Germline CDR1 and CDR2: SGDLS and YYNGEE. The CDR3 reads CASSVGAGRNVADGAGYTF. The DNA for the CDR3 is TGTGCCAGCAGCGTAGGGGCAGGGAGGAATGTTGCCGATGGAGCGGGCTACACCTTC. Full variable domain (outside the CDR3, taken from reference TRBV9 and TRBJ1-2): DSGVTQTPKHLITATGQRVTLRCSPRSGDLSVYWYQQSLDQGLQFLIQYYNGEERAKGNILERFSAQQFPDLHSELNLSSLELGDSALYFCASSVGAGRNVADGAGYTFGSGTRLTVV.

The V and J genes are TRBV11-2 and TRBJ1-5, with 8 bases that match TRBD1. Germline assignment: CDR1 SGHAT and CDR2 FQNNGV. CDR3 length: 16 residues. V dropped 1 base and J dropped 6; count of bases not matched to a gene: 8. The CDR3 spells CASSLGAGGAGQPQHF. CDR3 nucleotides: TGTGCCAGCAGCTTAGGGGCAGGGGGCGCGGGTCAGCCCCAGCATTTT.

The gene calls are TRBV4-2 and TRBJ1-2, with a possible D match to TRBD1 (6 bases). Germline V gene lookup returns CDR1 LGHNA and CDR2 YNFKEQ. Trimming cost V 0 bases and J 3 bases, with 14 bases left between them. The CDR3 sequence is 16 residues long. Written as DNA, the CDR3 is TGTGCCAGCAGCCAAGAGGTAGGGGGATCGGACTATGGCTACACCTTC. As protein: CASSQEVGGSDYGYTF.

The chain carries TRBV25-1 and TRBJ2-1; possible D gene TRBD2, 5 bases. Germline lookup yields CDR1 MGHDK and CDR2 SYGVNS. Trimming pared 3 bases from V and 15 bases from J, leaving 15 bases between. There are 12 residues in the CDR3. This CDR3 is CASSDVEGTLFF. The DNA of the CDR3 is TGTGCCAGCAGTGATGTAGAGGGTACCCTGTTCTTC.

The chain recombines TRBV6-5 with TRBJ1-1; 9 positions agree with TRBD1. The CDR3 is made up of 15 amino acids. CDR1 is MNHEY and CDR2 is SVGAGI in the germline V gene. V shed 0 bases, J shed 3 bases, and the junction held 2 bases outside the gene matches. CDR3 bases: TGTGCCAGCAGTTACTCGGGACAGGGAGACACTGAAGCTTTCTTT. Protein: CASSYSGQGDTEAFF.

V usage is TRBV5-1 and J usage is TRBJ1-6; TRBD1 aligns across 9 bases. Germline trimming cut 0 bases from V and 10 bases from J; bases unmatched to any gene: 11. The CDR3 runs 17 residues. Looked up from germline, CDR1 is SGHRS and CDR2 is YFSETQ. The CDR3 protein is CASSLDVRGTGNSPLHF. CDR3 sequence (DNA): TGCGCCAGCAGCTTGGATGTTCGGGGGACAGGGAACTCACCCCTCCACTTT.

The V gene is TRBV27, the J gene TRBJ2-5, with TRBD1 identical over 8 bases. The CDR3 loop spans 15 amino acids. Germline-derived CDR1 and CDR2 are MNHEY and SMNVEV (reference sequence). V was pared by 4 bases and J by 5 bases, with 9 bases of the junction left unmatched. The CDR3 loop is CASSSTLRGRETQYF. The CDR3, as DNA: TGTGCCAGCAGTTCGACCCTCAGGGGGCGGGAGACCCAGTACTTC.

The CDR3 nucleotides read TGTGCCACCAGCCCTCCGGGACAGGTGAACACTGAAGCTTTCTTT. Its translation: CATSPPGQVNTEAFF. The rearrangement joins TRBV15 to TRBJ1-1; TRBD1 matches 8 bases. With V trimmed by 5 bases and J by 0 bases, 5 bases remained unmatched. The CDR3 sequence is 15 residues long. From germline, CDR1 is LNHNV and CDR2 YYDKDF (reference sequence). Together with reference TRBV15 and TRBJ1-1, the CDR3 gives the full variable domain: DAMVIQNPRYQVTQFGKPVTLSCSQTLNHNVMYWYQQKSSQAPKLLFHYYDKDFNNEADTPDNFQSRRPNTSFCFLDIRSPGLGDTAMYLCATSPPGQVNTEAFFGQGTRLTVV.

This clone came up a few times. This chain links TRBV4-2 with TRBJ1-4, with TRBD1 matching over 7 bases. V lost 2 bases, J lost 5 bases, and 5 bases stayed unmatched. The CDR3 is made up of 15 amino acids. Germline V gene data show CDR1 as LGHNA and CDR2 as YNFKEQ. CDR3 sequence reads: CASSQRQGRNEKLFF. In DNA form, the CDR3 reads TGTGCCAGCAGCCAAAGACAGGGAAGAAATGAAAAACTGTTTTTT.

The genes are TRBV6-5 and TRBJ2-1; 7 bases align to TRBD2. Trimming at V came to 7 bases and at J to 3 bases, leaving 9 bases not matched to a gene. This CDR3 region has 15 residues. CDR1 MNHEY and CDR2 SVGAGI come from the germline V gene. The DNA for the CDR3 is TGTGCCAGCACCCAACCCCCGGGAGGCTACAATGAGCAGTTCTTC. It codes for CASTQPPGGYNEQFF.

V gene TRBV4-3 combines with J gene TRBJ1-5; maybe TRBD1 (5 bases). This CDR3 has 15 residues. Germline V gives CDR1 LGHNA, CDR2 YSLEER. The V end was cut by 0 bases, the J end by 6 bases, with 12 bases between. The CDR3 loop is CASSQDGREGQPQHF. The CDR3, as DNA: TGCGCCAGCAGCCAAGATGGCAGGGAGGGTCAGCCCCAGCATTTT.

V usage is TRBV7-6 and J usage is TRBJ2-7, with TRBD2 matching over 7 bases. Germline CDR1 and CDR2: SGHVS and FNYEAQ. V was clipped by 1 base and J by 2 bases; unmatched bases: 5. The CDR3 consists of 15 residues. DNA for the CDR3: TGTGCCAGCAGCTTAGGGGCGGGAGAAACCTACGAGCAGTACTTC. Amino acid sequence: CASSLGAGETYEQYF.

The CDR3 protein is CASSYSGTGVNEQFF. CDR3 nucleotides: TGTGCCAGCAGTTACAGTGGGACAGGGGTCAATGAGCAGTTCTTC. The rearrangement uses TRBV6-5 and TRBJ2-1, with 10 bases lining up with TRBD1. V lost 2 bases to trimming and J lost 6 bases; unmatched junction nucleotides: 4. Germline lookup yields CDR1 MNHEY and CDR2 SVGAGI. The CDR3 runs to 15 residues.

The chain has TRBV5-8 and TRBJ2-7; D ambiguous. The V end was cut by 4 bases, the J end by 5 bases, with 13 bases between. The CDR3 is 13 amino acids. Germline-derived CDR1 and CDR2 are SGHTS and YDEGEE. CDR3 DNA: TGTGCCAGCAGCCCGGCCCCCAGGCACGAGCAGTACTTC. Its protein product is CASSPAPRHEQYF.

The chain uses TRBV19 and TRBJ2-3; 8 bases agree with TRBD2. Per germline, CDR1 LNHDA and CDR2 SQIVND (reference sequence). Trimming took 2 bases from V and 4 from J; bases not matched to a gene: 8. This CDR3 has 16 residues. CDR3 amino acids: CASSISSGGLADTQYF. CDR3 DNA sequence: TGTGCCAGTAGTATATCCTCGGGGGGGCTGGCAGATACGCAGTATTTT.

The rearrangement joins TRBV19 to TRBJ2-2, with D possibly TRBD1 on 6 matching bases. The length of the CDR3 is 14 residues. V was cut by 7 bases and J by 2 bases, with 11 bases left in between. Germline V gene sequence: CDR1 LNHDA, CDR2 SQIVND (reference sequence). The CDR3 region has the DNA TGTGCCAGTACGGGACAACTTAACACCGGGGAGCTGTTTTTT. It translates to CASTGQLNTGELFF.

This chain links TRBV7-9 with TRBJ1-5; weak D call: TRBD1 (5 bases). Between the trimmed V and J ends, which lost 4 bases and 2 bases, there was a span of 15 bases. Germline CDR1 is SEHNR and CDR2 is FQNEAQ (reference sequence). The CDR3 has 16 amino acids. The DNA of the CDR3 is TGTGCCAGCAGCTCCTATGCAGGGCAAGGCAATCAGCCCCAGCATTTT. It translates to CASSSYAGQGNQPQHF.

V is TRBV4-1 and J is TRBJ2-1; a weak D match, TRBD2 (5 bases). Trimming pared 0 bases from V and 6 bases from J, leaving 9 bases between. The CDR3 has 14 residues. Looked up from germline, CDR1 is MGHRA and CDR2 is YSYEKL. As DNA, the CDR3 is TGCGCCAGCAGCCAAGAAGGACTCTCCAATGAGCAGTTCTTC. Translating it yields CASSQEGLSNEQFF.

V is TRBV5-1 and J is TRBJ2-1, with 12 bases lining up with TRBD2. Germline CDR1 and CDR2: SGHRS and YFSETQ. Losses at the gene ends were 2 bases for V and 3 bases for J; bases not matched to a gene: 15. The CDR3 contains 20 residues. The CDR3: CASSLPLGTSGRPSYNEQFF. Here the CDR3 DNA reads TGCGCCAGCAGCTTACCTTTGGGTACTAGCGGGAGGCCGAGCTACAATGAGCAGTTCTTC.

The rearrangement joins TRBV11-2 to TRBJ2-7, with 13 bases fitting TRBD2. This CDR3 spans 15 amino acids. The germline V gene encodes CDR1 SGHAT and CDR2 FQNNGV. Germline trimming cut 3 bases from V and 2 bases from J; bases unmatched to any gene: 1. CDR3 nucleotide sequence: TGTGCCAGCAGCTTGGGGACTAGCGGGGCCTACGAGCAGTACTTC. Translated, it gives CASSLGTSGAYEQYF. Full variable domain (remainder filled in from reference TRBV11-2 and TRBJ2-7): EAGVAQSPRYKIIEKRQSVAFWCNPISGHATLYWYQQILGQGPKLLIQFQNNGVVDDSQLPKDRFSAERLKGVDSTLKIQPAKLEDSAVYLCASSLGTSGAYEQYFGPGTRLTVT.

The rearrangement uses TRBV19 and TRBJ2-7; 9 positions match TRBD2. This CDR3 is built from 16 residues. V trimming: 3 bases; J trimming: 6 bases; junction bases outside the gene matches: 12. CDR1 is LNHDA, CDR2 SQIVND, per germline (reference sequence). The CDR3: CASSILRASGASEQYF. In nucleotides, the CDR3 is TGTGCCAGTAGTATTTTGCGGGCTAGCGGGGCGTCCGAGCAGTACTTC.

V is TRBV18 and J is TRBJ1-1; D is uncertain. This CDR3 spans 12 amino acids. Trimming shortened V by 3 bases and J by 8 bases, and 10 bases separated the two germline ends. CDR1 KGHSH and CDR2 LQKENI come from the germline V gene. The CDR3 DNA sequence: TGTGCCAGCTCACCCGGGAGGGAGGAAGCTTTCTTT. It translates to CASSPGREEAFF. The full variable domain, with the rest looked up from reference TRBV18 and TRBJ1-1, is NAGVMQNPRHLVRRRGQEARLRCSPMKGHSHVYWYRQLPEEGLKFMVYLQKENIIDESGMPKERFSAEFPKEGPSILRIQQVVRGDSAAYFCASSPGREEAFFGQGTRLTVV.

The genes are TRBV2 and TRBJ2-2, with a weak D call TRBD1 (5 bases). The CDR3 has 15 amino acids. Germline V gene sequence: CDR1 SNHLY, CDR2 FYNNEI. The ends were cut back, 6 bases at V and 5 bases at J, with 16 bases in the middle. The CDR3 loop is CASRNQGRGTGELFF. The CDR3, as DNA: TGTGCCAGCAGGAACCAGGGAAGAGGAACCGGGGAGCTGTTTTTT. Variable domain in full (rest from reference TRBV2 and TRBJ2-2): EPEVTQTPSHQVTQMGQEVILRCVPISNHLYFYWYRQILGQKVEFLVSFYNNEISEKSEIFDDQFSVERPDGSNFTLKIRSTKLEDSAMYFCASRNQGRGTGELFFGEGSRLTVL.

This chain connects TRBV2 to TRBJ1-1, with 10 nucleotides matching TRBD1. The CDR3 is 16 residues long. V was pared by 7 bases and J by 1 base, with 9 bases of the junction left unmatched. Germline lookup yields CDR1 SNHLY and CDR2 FYNNEI. CDR3: CASIRTGTGANTEAFF. In DNA, the CDR3 is TGTGCCAGCATACGGACCGGGACAGGGGCGAACACTGAAGCTTTCTTT.

The chain couples TRBV30 to TRBJ2-3; 9 bases map to TRBD1. The ends lost 1 base at V and 1 base at J; junction bases unmatched: 3. The germline gives CDR1 GTSNPN, CDR2 SVGIG (reference sequence). This CDR3 is built from 15 residues. The CDR3 reads CAWSGGQGGTDTQYF. The CDR3 DNA sequence: TGTGCCTGGAGTGGGGGACAGGGAGGCACAGATACGCAGTATTTT.

The chain couples TRBV6-1 to TRBJ1-2; TRBD1 might be the D (6 bases). V lost 5 bases and J lost 0, with 13 bases in between. The CDR3 covers 15 residues. Germline V gives CDR1 MNHNS, CDR2 SASEGT. Here the CDR3 reads CASSTRDTTNYGYTF. CDR3 sequence (DNA): TGTGCCAGCAGTACCCGGGACACCACTAACTATGGCTACACCTTC.

The chain has TRBV7-9 and TRBJ1-4; D is ambiguous. With 5 bases removed from V and 5 bases from J, the gap between germline ends came to 12 bases. Germline CDR1 is SEHNR and CDR2 is FQNEAQ (reference sequence). The CDR3 loop spans 14 amino acids. The CDR3 loop is CASSPPTGNEKLFF. The CDR3 DNA sequence: TGTGCCAGCAGCCCCCCAACGGGAAATGAAAAACTGTTTTTT.

The V call is TRBV18, the J call TRBJ1-2, with 7 bases lining up with TRBD1. J was trimmed by 4 bases and V by 3 bases; bases with no gene match: 2. This CDR3 contains 13 residues. Germline assignment: CDR1 KGHSH and CDR2 LQKENI. The CDR3: CASSPAGGYGYTF. In nucleotides, the CDR3 is TGTGCCAGCTCACCGGCAGGGGGCTATGGCTACACCTTC.

A few counts support this clone. CDR3 loop: CASRSIQGKTDTQYF. The CDR3 DNA reads as TGTGCCAGCAGATCAATACAGGGAAAGACAGATACGCAGTATTTT. The chain joins TRBV27 to TRBJ2-3; D possibly corresponds to TRBD1 (6 bases). Germline V CDR1 and CDR2: MNHEY, SMNVEV (reference sequence). The ends were cut back, 6 bases at V and 3 bases at J, with 16 bases in the middle. The CDR3 is made up of 15 amino acids.

V and J are TRBV7-8 and TRBJ1-1, with 7 bases lining up with TRBD1. This CDR3 region has 16 residues. With V trimmed by 5 bases and J by 1 base, 10 bases remained unmatched. Germline values: CDR1 SGHVS, CDR2 FQNEAQ. The CDR3 DNA follows: TGTGCCAGCAGCAAGATCAGGGGGTTAGGGAACACTGAAGCTTTCTTT. Protein: CASSKIRGLGNTEAFF.